Shown below are 7 T cell receptor beta chains from a single sample sequenced in a study of long-term antiretroviral therapy in people with HIV. Survey-level resolution applied to immunoSEQ assay v3.0. Only in-frame clones appear in the TCRdb table, and some are missing; sequencing was by immunoSEQ multiplex PCR. The sample contains tens of thousands of clones, around 78% of which appear only once. Sequencing used unsorted PBMCs, obtained 3.1 years after starting antiretroviral therapy. These receptors all come from a woman in her 50s with HIV.

The chain couples TRBV5-1 to TRBJ2-6; maybe TRBD2 (6 bases). Trimming took off 2 bases at V and 0 bases at J, with 15 bases between the two ends. This CDR3 comprises 18 residues. CDR1 and CDR2 (germline): SGHRS, YFSETQ. This CDR3 reads CASSFRAGTDSGANVLTF. DNA of the CDR3: TGCGCCAGCAGCTTTCGAGCAGGGACTGACTCTGGGGCCAACGTCCTGACTTTC.

V usage is TRBV7-3 and J usage is TRBJ2-1, with 13 bases identical to TRBD2. This CDR3 is 17 amino acids long. Per the germline V gene, CDR1 is SGHTA and CDR2 is FQGTGA. Germline trimming cut 3 bases from V and 8 bases from J; bases unmatched to any gene: 10. For the CDR3, the DNA is TGTGCCAGCAGCTTTAGGGCCGGGACTAGCGGGGTAGATGAGCAGTTCTTC. Translating it yields CASSFRAGTSGVDEQFF.

This clone has a handful of counts. The V call is TRBV19, the J call TRBJ2-3; D ambiguous. Germline V gene data show CDR1 as LNHDA and CDR2 as SQIVND (reference sequence). Deletions cut 1 base from V and 4 bases from J, with 6 bases between. CDR3 size: 13 residues. The CDR3 DNA sequence: TGTGCCAGTAGTATAGGCCTTCCAGATACGCAGTATTTT. It yields the protein CASSIGLPDTQYF.

The genes are TRBV11-2 and TRBJ2-7; 7 nucleotides agree with TRBD1. This CDR3 has 17 residues. Germline V gene lookup returns CDR1 SGHAT and CDR2 FQNNGV. Losses at the gene ends were 5 bases for V and 6 bases for J; bases not matched to a gene: 19. This chain's CDR3 is CASSPSLTGARTSEQYF. The DNA of the CDR3 is TGTGCCAGCAGCCCCAGCTTAACAGGGGCCAGGACCTCCGAGCAGTACTTC.

The V call is TRBV2, the J call TRBJ1-2; no clear D. The CDR3 spans 14 residues. The V gene lost 0 bases and the J gene lost 13 bases, with 18 bases spanning the gap. In germline, CDR1 is SNHLY, CDR2 FYNNEI. The CDR3 region has the DNA TGTGCCAGCAGTGAAGCCTATCATGCACACCAGGCCACCTTC. It translates to CASSEAYHAHQATF. The full variable domain, with the rest looked up from reference TRBV2 and TRBJ1-2, is EPEVTQTPSHQVTQMGQEVILRCVPISNHLYFYWYRQILGQKVEFLVSFYNNEISEKSEIFDDQFSVERPDGSNFTLKIRSTKLEDSAMYFCASSEAYHAHQATFGSGTRLTVV.

The rearrangement uses TRBV11-2 and TRBJ2-7, with D possibly being TRBD1 (6 bases). This CDR3 region has 13 residues. CDR1 is SGHAT, CDR2 FQNNGV, per germline. V was trimmed by 5 bases and J by 2 bases, leaving 10 bases between them. This CDR3 is CASSTGFPYEQYF. As DNA, the CDR3 is TGTGCCAGCAGCACAGGGTTCCCCTACGAGCAGTACTTC.

DNA for the CDR3: TGCGCCAGCAGCTTGTTTGCAGGGGCTGAAAAACTGTTTTTT. It translates to CASSLFAGAEKLFF. The chain joins TRBV5-1 to TRBJ1-4, with D perhaps matching TRBD1 (6 bases). The CDR3 consists of 14 residues. Trimming stripped 1 base from V and 7 bases from J, with 11 bases between. Germline V lookup: CDR1 SGHRS, CDR2 YFSETQ.